These 17 T cell receptor beta chains share one sample of origin, sequenced in a study of T-cell memory formation after mild COVID-19. MiXCR, applied by TCRdb to the 5' RACE reads, yields one record per CDR3 protein. The sample comprises around 160,000 distinct CDR3 sequences, 11% of which are singletons, and about 3.5% rests with the top ten. Sample: PBMCs or a T cell subset sorted from them (not recorded which). These receptors all come from a man aged 18-30 years who had mild COVID-19 (a few samples of this study predate the infection). Cell type and time point are not known.

This clonotype was seen repeatedly, ten times or more. V is TRBV20-1 and J is TRBJ2-5; either TRBD1 or TRBD2 may fit D (5 bases each). Germline loops: CDR1 DFQATT, CDR2 SNEGSKA (reference sequence). V dropped 6 bases and J dropped 5 bases, with 10 bases sitting between them. The CDR3 runs 11 residues. The CDR3 here is CSAGVRETQYF. DNA for the CDR3: TGCAGTGCGGGGGTGAGGGAGACCCAGTACTTC.

This clonotype was picked up a small number of times. The rearrangement links TRBV27 to TRBJ2-3; 9 positions match TRBD1. The CDR3 is made up of 15 amino acids. Trimming cost V 6 bases and J 5 bases; bases outside gene matches: 9. Germline CDR1 is MNHEY and CDR2 is SMNVEV (reference sequence). CDR3 amino acids: CASSRDRARVDTQYF. CDR3 bases: TGTGCCAGCAGCCGGGACAGGGCAAGGGTAGATACGCAGTATTTT.

This clonotype has a handful of counts. The rearrangement links TRBV9 to TRBJ1-1, with D hard to call. The CDR3 contains 13 residues. CDR1 is SGDLS and CDR2 is YYNGEE in the germline V gene. The V and J ends lost 0 bases and 3 bases respectively, with 6 bases between them. The CDR3 DNA is TGTGCCAGCAGCGTAGGTCAGGACACTGAAGCTTTCTTT. This gives the protein CASSVGQDTEAFF.

A few counts support this clonotype. The V gene is TRBV20-1, the J gene TRBJ2-1, with D hard to call. Trimming pared 6 bases from V and 8 bases from J, leaving 14 bases between. CDR3 size: 12 residues. Germline V gene lookup returns CDR1 DFQATT and CDR2 SNEGSKA (reference sequence). CDR3 sequence reads: CSAPLSTDEQFF. The CDR3 DNA sequence: TGCAGTGCCCCCTTGAGTACCGATGAGCAGTTCTTC.

This clonotype turned up a few times. The chain employs TRBV6-5 and TRBJ2-7; 9 positions agree with TRBD2. This CDR3 contains 15 residues. Germline CDR1 reads MNHEY; CDR2 reads SVGAGI. The junction had 6 bases not matched to a gene; V was cut back by 6 bases and J by 0 bases. The chain's CDR3 is CASRVLSGGSYEQYF. DNA for the CDR3: TGTGCCAGCAGGGTTCTTAGCGGGGGCTCCTACGAGCAGTACTTC.

The gene calls are TRBV5-1 and TRBJ2-5, with a weak D call TRBD2 (5 bases). V was pared by 4 bases and J by 5 bases, with 12 bases between. The CDR3 loop spans 13 amino acids. CDR1 SGHRS and CDR2 YFSETQ come from the germline V gene. The CDR3 is CASSPEGRETQYF. CDR3 nucleotide sequence: TGCGCCAGCAGCCCTGAGGGTCGGGAGACCCAGTACTTC.

This clonotype has only a few counts. V gene TRBV20-1 combines with J gene TRBJ1-1; D unclear. V shed 1 base and J shed 1 base, with 10 bases lying between them. This CDR3 is 14 amino acids long. Germline assignment: CDR1 DFQATT and CDR2 SNEGSKA (reference sequence). The CDR3 DNA is TGCAGTGCTAGAGGCGGGCAGACGAACACTGAAGCTTTCTTT. It encodes CSARGGQTNTEAFF.

The CDR3 DNA reads as TGTGCCAGCAGCAGGGTTCCAGGACAGGGGATCGCCGGGGAGCTGTTTTTT. Translation: CASSRVPGQGIAGELFF. This chain links TRBV7-2 with TRBJ2-2; 9 bases are shared with TRBD1. The J segment lost 6 bases and the V segment lost 5 bases, leaving 13 bases of the junction unmatched. The germline V gene encodes CDR1 SGHTA and CDR2 FQGNSA. This CDR3 comprises 17 residues.

The gene calls are TRBV24-1 and TRBJ2-5, with 7 bases identical to TRBD2. Germline V lookup: CDR1 KGHDR, CDR2 SFDVKD. The CDR3 extends over 13 amino acids. With V trimmed by 9 bases and J by 4 bases, 7 bases remained unmatched. In nucleotides, the CDR3 is TGTGCCACCGGTTGGGGGGGTGTAGAGACCCAGTACTTC. Translated, it gives CATGWGGVETQYF.

V and J are TRBV12-3 or TRBV12-4 and TRBJ2-5, with D tentatively TRBD1 (5 bases). The CDR3 totals 13 residues. Trimming shortened V by 6 bases and J by 5 bases, and 13 bases separated the two germline ends. The CDR3 sequence: CASRRGATETQYF. Here the CDR3 DNA reads TGTGCCAGCAGAAGGGGTGCTACGGAGACCCAGTACTTC.

This clonotype has only one observation. The chain is built from TRBV10-3 and TRBJ1-5; D remains unclear. With 10 bases removed from V and 7 bases from J, the gap between germline ends came to 17 bases. The CDR3 is 13 residues long. Germline V gene lookup returns CDR1 ENHRY and CDR2 SYGVKD. The CDR3 protein is CATQSGEGQPQHF. The CDR3 DNA reads as TGTGCCACCCAAAGCGGGGAAGGACAGCCCCAGCATTTT.

This clonotype showed up just a few times. This sequence joins TRBV7-2 and TRBJ2-3, with TRBD2 identical over 11 bases. Germline CDR1 SGHTA, CDR2 FQGNSA. The CDR3 is made up of 14 amino acids. V was pared by 1 base and J by 9 bases, with 3 bases of the junction left unmatched. The CDR3 DNA follows: TGTGCCAGCAGCTTAGGGACTAGCGGGCGAACGCAGTATTTT. Encoded protein: CASSLGTSGRTQYF.

The chain combines TRBV20-1 with TRBJ2-5, with unresolved D. There are 12 residues in the CDR3. Germline CDR1 DFQATT, CDR2 SNEGSKA (reference sequence). Trimming stripped 3 bases from V and 5 bases from J, with 10 bases between. For the CDR3, the DNA is TGCAGTGCTAGTTGGTCAGCGGAGACCCAGTACTTC. This sequence encodes CSASWSAETQYF.

This clonotype appeared a few times. The rearrangement uses TRBV7-9 and TRBJ2-2; no reliable D call. The CDR3 totals 12 residues. CDR1 and CDR2 from the germline V gene are SEHNR and FQNEAQ (reference sequence). V lost 5 bases to trimming and J lost 2 bases, with 3 bases between them. CDR3 nucleotide sequence: TGTGCCAGCAGCCGTAACACCGGGGAGCTGTTTTTT. Protein sequence: CASSRNTGELFF.

This clonotype was counted a few times. This sequence joins TRBV7-2 and TRBJ1-2, with unresolved D. The CDR3 is 13 amino acids. V lost 2 bases, J lost 5 bases, and 9 bases lay in between. Germline lookup yields CDR1 SGHTA and CDR2 FQGNSA. CDR3 nucleotides: TGTGCCAGCAGCTTACAGTCGGGTTATGGCTACACCTTC. Translation gives CASSLQSGYGYTF. The full variable domain, in which reference TRBV7-2 and TRBJ1-2 provide the parts outside the CDR3, is GAGVSQSPSNKVTEKGKDVELRCDPISGHTALYWYRQSLGQGLEFLIYFQGNSAPDKSGLPSDRFSAERTGGSVSTLTIQRTQQEDSAVYLCASSLQSGYGYTFGSGTRLTVV.

This chain connects TRBV12-3 or TRBV12-4 to TRBJ1-2; no clear D. V shed 6 bases and J shed 0 bases, with 14 bases lying between them. The CDR3 loop spans 15 amino acids. CDR3 nucleotide sequence: TGTGCCAGCAGCCCATCAATATTAGCTAACTATGGCTACACCTTC. This encodes CASSPSILANYGYTF.

The V and J genes are TRBV19 and TRBJ2-2; TRBD2 agrees at 10 bases. With V trimmed by 4 bases and J by 6 bases, 5 bases remained unmatched. This CDR3 contains 15 residues. CDR1 is LNHDA and CDR2 is SQIVND in the germline V gene (reference sequence). The CDR3 DNA sequence: TGTGCCAGTAGTACGATCGGGACTAGCGCCGGGGAGCTGTTTTTT. Residues: CASSTIGTSAGELFF. Complete variable domain (other parts from reference TRBV19 and TRBJ2-2): DGGITQSPKYLFRKEGQNVTLSCEQNLNHDAMYWYRQDPGQGLRLIYYSQIVNDFQKGDIAEGYSVSREKKESFPLTVTSAQKNPTAFYLCASSTIGTSAGELFFGEGSRLTVL.